This entry lists 26 T cell receptor beta chains sequenced from one sample in a study of spatial heterogeneity in lung cancer. Whole-study results and caveats: The study found that expanded intratumoral alpha and beta TCR counts tracked tumor mutation counts.

The antigens for these receptors are not known. Time point indicated: sample taken at primary tumor resection. From the 5' RACE reads, TCRdb called clonotypes with MiXCR, one entry per CDR3 protein. The sample has about 15,000 distinct CDR3 sequences, approximately 6.2% seen once. The sequences come from lung tumor tissue, collected at surgery. All receptors come from a male donor with early-stage non-small cell lung cancer.

This clonotype was found many times. Because the library targeted alpha chains, this beta chain is an off-target read whose size means little. The rearrangement uses TRBV29-1 and TRBJ2-1; TRBD2 aligns across 10 bases. The germline gives CDR1 SQVTM, CDR2 ANQGSEA. After removal of 8 bases from V and 2 bases from J, the junction contained 9 bases not matched to a gene. The CDR3 is 15 amino acids. CDR3 nucleotides: TGCAGCATGTCCTCGACTAGCGGGCCCTACAATGAGCAGTTCTTC. Protein sequence: CSMSSTSGPYNEQFF.

Ten or more counts support this clonotype. This beta chain is off target for a library built for alpha chains, so its abundance means little. Here the CDR3 DNA reads TGCGCCAGCACACCGCACACTAGCACAGATACGCAGTATTTT. It is translated as CASTPHTSTDTQYF. The chain uses TRBV5-1 and TRBJ2-3; unclear D gene. The V end was cut by 6 bases, the J end by 0 bases, with 11 bases between. The CDR3 has 14 amino acids. Per germline, CDR1 SGHRS and CDR2 YFSETQ.

With regard to this clonotype: This could be a read error, since a much larger clone is one nucleotide away. The library was prepared for alpha chains; this beta chain is a stray read, so its frequency means little. The chain is built from TRBV4-1 and TRBJ1-5; D call uncertain. CDR1 MGHRA and CDR2 YSYEKL come from the germline V gene. The V and J ends lost 0 bases and 6 bases respectively, with 12 bases between them. This CDR3 comprises 15 residues. The CDR3: CASSQDPYLVQPQHF. CDR3 nucleotides: TGCGCCAGCAGCCAAGATCCTTACCTGGTTCAGCCCCAGCATTTT.

By sample fraction, this clonotype is medium-sized. The library was built for alpha chains, so this beta chain is an off-target read and its size means little. The chain employs TRBV12-3 or TRBV12-4 and TRBJ2-6, with 8 bases matching TRBD1. The CDR3 contains 21 residues. Trimming at V came to 4 bases and at J to 0 bases, leaving 17 bases not matched to a gene. CDR3 in amino acids: CASSSPTGAVPTLSGANVLTF. In DNA form, the CDR3 reads TGTGCCAGCAGTTCTCCGACAGGGGCAGTTCCAACCCTCTCTGGGGCCAACGTCCTGACTTTC.

To note about this clonotype: This beta chain was picked up by a library intended for alpha chains and is off target, so its count carries little meaning. This rearrangement joins TRBV28 to TRBJ2-5; D perhaps matches TRBD2 (7 bases). V was shortened by 6 bases and J by 2 bases, with 19 bases between the two germline ends. Germline CDR1 reads MDHEN; CDR2 reads SYDVKM. The CDR3 loop spans 16 amino acids. In DNA form, the CDR3 reads TGTGCCAGCAGAATGGGGGGGGCAGGAGAACAAGAGACCCAGTACTTC. Encoded protein: CASRMGGAGEQETQYF.

As regards this clonotype: Because this beta chain is a stray read in a library intended to capture alpha chains, its abundance should not be given much weight. V gene TRBV12-3 or TRBV12-4 combines with J gene TRBJ2-5; D remains ambiguous. V shed 6 bases and J shed 2 bases, with 7 bases lying between them. This CDR3 has 12 amino acids. The CDR3 nucleotides read TGTGCCAGCAGCTCCCCGCAAGAGACCCAGTACTTC. It translates to CASSSPQETQYF.

In its sample, this clonotype was seen many times. This beta chain is an off-target read within a library intended for alpha chains, so its frequency means little. The chain carries TRBV28 and TRBJ2-4; D may match TRBD1 or TRBD2 (5 bases each). Deletions cut 7 bases from V and 0 bases from J, with 19 bases between. The CDR3 spans 17 residues. Germline CDR1 MDHEN, CDR2 SYDVKM. The CDR3 bases are TGTGCCAGCAATACGGGACCGACGACTTTAGCCAAAAACATTCAGTACTTC. Its protein product is CASNTGPTTLAKNIQYF.

This clonotype was seen ten or more times. This beta chain slipped into a library made for alpha chains as a stray read, so its size is not meaningful. V is TRBV6-2 or TRBV6-3 and J is TRBJ1-5; D not certain. V lost 2 bases, J lost 1 base, and 18 bases lay in between. CDR3 size: 18 residues. The germline V gene has CDR1 MNHEY and CDR2 SVGEGT. The DNA of the CDR3 is TGTGCCAGCAGTTACGGACTAATGGCGGTTTGGAGCAATCAGCCCCAGCATTTT. It translates to CASSYGLMAVWSNQPQHF.

This clonotype was counted ten times or more. This beta chain is an unintended read in a library built for alpha chains; its size means little. The rearrangement links TRBV20-1 to TRBJ2-7; D is uncertain. The CDR3 covers 15 residues. Trimming took 3 bases from V and 1 from J, leaving 16 bases between them. The germline V gene has CDR1 DFQATT and CDR2 SNEGSKA (reference sequence). The CDR3 region is CSASASQTYSYEQYF. Here the CDR3 DNA reads TGCAGTGCTAGTGCGAGTCAGACTTATTCCTACGAGCAGTACTTC.

By share, this clonotype counts as medium-sized. This beta chain appears as a stray read in a library generated for alpha chains; its size is not informative. The chain couples TRBV27 to TRBJ2-3; a weak D match, TRBD2 (6 bases). This CDR3 has 15 residues. With 5 bases removed from V and 6 bases from J, the gap between germline ends came to 18 bases. Germline CDR1 is MNHEY and CDR2 is SMNVEV (reference sequence). The DNA for the CDR3 is TGTGCCAGCAGTCACCGGACTAACCTGAGGGATACGCAGTATTTT. Translation gives CASSHRTNLRDTQYF.

At least ten counts were recorded for this clonotype. This beta chain turned up in a library designed for alpha chains; as an off-target read, its abundance says little. CDR3 DNA sequence: TGCAGCGCCCCCGGGGCGGGGGGCGAGCAGTACTTC. This encodes CSAPGAGGEQYF. The gene calls are TRBV29-1 and TRBJ2-7; TRBD2 matches at 8 bases. Trimming cost V 7 bases and J 6 bases; bases outside gene matches: 8. CDR3 length equals 12 residues. Germline-derived CDR1 and CDR2 are SQVTM and ANQGSEA.

This clonotype has at least ten counts. This beta chain is a stray read from a library made for alpha chains; its abundance is not meaningful. The rearrangement joins TRBV28 to TRBJ2-6, with D possibly being TRBD1 or TRBD2 (5 bases each). The germline V gene has CDR1 MDHEN and CDR2 SYDVKM. V lost 7 bases to trimming and J lost 0 bases, with 16 bases between them. This CDR3 is built from 17 residues. DNA of the CDR3: TGTGCCAGCATAGGACCGGGACCCATCTCTGGGGCCAACGTCCTGACTTTC. This encodes CASIGPGPISGANVLTF.

Ten or more counts support this clonotype. A library made for alpha chains picked up this beta chain off target, so its size means little. This chain connects TRBV11-2 to TRBJ1-5; 7 nucleotides agree with TRBD1. Per germline, CDR1 SGHAT and CDR2 FQNNGV. J lost 5 bases, V lost 3 bases, and 1 base had no gene match. There are 13 residues in the CDR3. The DNA of the CDR3 is TGTGCCAGCAGCTTTACAGGGGATCAGCCCCAGCATTTT. Its protein product is CASSFTGDQPQHF. The variable domain in full, with the rest retrieved from reference TRBV11-2 and TRBJ1-5, is EAGVAQSPRYKIIEKRQSVAFWCNPISGHATLYWYQQILGQGPKLLIQFQNNGVVDDSQLPKDRFSAERLKGVDSTLKIQPAKLEDSAVYLCASSFTGDQPQHFGDGTRLSIL.

This clonotype was detected ten times or more. This beta chain is an off-target read within a library intended for alpha chains, so its frequency means little. V gene TRBV5-1 combines with J gene TRBJ1-1; no firm D call. The CDR3 runs to 14 residues. The V gene's germline CDR1 is SGHRS and CDR2 YFSETQ. Trimming removed 6 bases from V and 0 bases from J, with 12 bases in between. Here the CDR3 DNA reads TGCGCCAGCAATCAGGAATCCGTGAACACTGAAGCTTTCTTT. Translating gives CASNQESVNTEAFF.

Remarks on this clonotype: It is likely a read error, because the conserved phenylalanine at the end of the CDR3 is missing. Found in a library prepared for alpha chains, this beta chain is an off-target read, and its abundance has little meaning. The genes are TRBV20-1 and TRBJ2-2, with 8 bases aligning to TRBD2. This CDR3 has 14 residues. CDR1 DFQATT and CDR2 SNEGSKA come from the germline V gene (reference sequence). V shed 5 bases and J 4 bases; nucleotides not matched to a gene: 6. The CDR3 protein is CSAQGLVGTGELFS. In DNA form, the CDR3 reads TGCAGTGCTCAGGGACTAGTTGGCACCGGGGAGCTGTTTTCT.

This clonotype is labeled medium-sized. This beta chain is an unintended read in a library built for alpha chains; its size means little. The V and J genes are TRBV6-6 and TRBJ2-5; 8 nucleotides line up with TRBD1. Germline CDR1 reads MNHNY; CDR2 reads SVGAGI (reference sequence). The CDR3 is 15 amino acids. Unmatched junction bases numbered 8, after V lost 7 bases and J lost 1 base. CDR3 nucleotides: TGTGCCAGCACCGGACGACAGGGGCTCCAAGAGACCCAGTACTTC. Protein product: CASTGRQGLQETQYF.

This clonotype was counted at least ten times. This beta chain appears as a stray read in a library generated for alpha chains; its size is not informative. The V and J genes are TRBV6-5 and TRBJ2-3; no definite D call. Deletions cut 6 bases from V and 4 bases from J, with 11 bases between. The CDR3 spans 13 residues. CDR1 MNHEY and CDR2 SVGAGI come from the germline V gene. The CDR3 DNA reads as TGTGCCAGCAGACGGCACTTAGCAGATACGCAGTATTTT. Its protein product is CASRRHLADTQYF.

This clonotype occurred many times. The library was built for alpha chains, so this beta chain is an off-target read and its size means little. The rearrangement joins TRBV10-2 to TRBJ1-6; TRBD1 matches at 8 bases. This CDR3 region has 13 residues. Germline V gene sequence: CDR1 WSHSY, CDR2 SAAADI. The V gene end was trimmed by 6 bases and the J gene end by 11 bases; junction bases not matched to a gene: 6. Here the CDR3 reads CASRGTGITPLHF. DNA for the CDR3: TGCGCCAGCAGAGGGACAGGCATAACACCCCTCCACTTT.

Note on this clonotype: This beta chain slipped into a library made for alpha chains as a stray read, so its size is not meaningful. The J gene is TRBJ2-3, the V gene TRBV7-9; 9 nucleotides align to TRBD2. Germline V CDR1 and CDR2: SEHNR, FQNEAQ (reference sequence). J gave up 7 bases and V 5 bases, and 16 bases lay outside the gene matches. The CDR3 is made up of 17 amino acids. The CDR3 protein is CASSPNVISGSRNTQYF. CDR3 DNA: TGTGCCAGCAGCCCAAACGTCATTAGCGGGAGTAGGAATACGCAGTATTTT. Drawing the rest from reference TRBV7-9 and TRBJ2-3, the complete variable domain is DTGVSQNPRHKITKRGQNVTFRCDPISEHNRLYWYRQTLGQGPEFLTYFQNEAQLEKSRLLSDRFSAERPKGSFSTLEIQRTEQGDSAMYLCASSPNVISGSRNTQYFGPGTRLTVL.

In regard to this clonotype: In a library made to pick up alpha chains, this beta chain is a stray read with a size that means little. The chain recombines TRBV7-3 with TRBJ1-1; D might be TRBD1 (6 bases). The V end lost 4 bases, the J end lost 4 bases, and 16 bases lay between the germline ends. CDR3 length: 15 amino acids. Germline V gene sequence: CDR1 SGHTA, CDR2 FQGTGA. DNA of the CDR3: TGTGCCAGCAGCTCCCAGGGTGGAGGGGGCACTGAAGCTTTCTTT. Protein: CASSSQGGGGTEAFF. The variable domain in full, completed from reference TRBV7-3 and TRBJ1-1, reads GAGVSQTPSNKVTEKGKYVELRCDPISGHTALYWYRQSLGQGPEFLIYFQGTGAADDSGLPNDRFFAVRPEGSVSTLKIQRTERGDSAVYLCASSSQGGGGTEAFFGQGTRLTVV.

This clonotype has at least ten counts. A library prepared for alpha chains yielded this beta chain as an off-target read; its size is of little meaning. This sequence joins TRBV6-5 and TRBJ2-7, with D unclear. Germline CDR1 is MNHEY and CDR2 is SVGAGI. V was clipped by 2 bases and J by 5 bases, with 7 bases between them. CDR3 length equals 12 residues. The CDR3 spells CASSYVGHEQYF. The CDR3, as DNA: TGTGCCAGCAGTTACGTCGGGCACGAGCAGTACTTC.

By share, this clonotype counts as medium-sized. The library was built for alpha chains, so this beta chain is an off-target read and its size means little. This chain links TRBV29-1 with TRBJ2-2; 11 positions agree with TRBD1. With V trimmed by 7 bases and J by 4 bases, 2 bases remained unmatched. The CDR3 covers 13 residues. Germline V gives CDR1 SQVTM, CDR2 ANQGSEA. CDR3 region: CSGGQGATGELFF. CDR3 bases: TGCAGCGGTGGACAGGGGGCCACCGGGGAGCTGTTTTTT.

This clonotype has at least ten counts. A library prepared for alpha chains yielded this beta chain as an off-target read; its size is of little meaning. The chain joins TRBV18 to TRBJ2-7, with no clear D. Germline V gene lookup returns CDR1 KGHSH and CDR2 LQKENI. V was cut by 1 base and J by 4 bases, with 17 bases left in between. The CDR3 has 16 amino acids. The chain's CDR3 is CASSPRASEAVYEQYF. The CDR3 DNA reads TGTGCCAGCTCACCACGTGCAAGCGAAGCAGTTTACGAGCAGTACTTC.

This clonotype was picked up many times. Because the library targeted alpha chains, this beta chain is an off-target read whose size means little. This chain links TRBV15 with TRBJ2-1; D unclear. Germline CDR1 is LNHNV and CDR2 is YYDKDF (reference sequence). V gave up 4 bases and J gave up 1 base, with 8 bases separating them. The CDR3 has 14 residues. CDR3 protein: CATSTKGSYNEQFF. The CDR3 nucleotides are TGTGCCACCAGCACAAAGGGTTCCTACAATGAGCAGTTCTTC.

This clonotype appeared a few times. Because the library targeted alpha chains, this beta chain is an off-target read whose size means little. The V call is TRBV5-1, the J call TRBJ1-2; 7 nucleotides line up with TRBD1. The CDR3 spans 15 residues. The germline CDR1 and CDR2 sequences are SGHRS and YFSETQ. V lost 4 bases, J lost 3 bases, and 9 bases stayed unmatched. The CDR3 reads CASSSRGQTYYGYTF. CDR3 nucleotides: TGCGCCAGCAGCAGTCGGGGACAGACCTACTATGGCTACACCTTC.

This clonotype was picked up a small number of times. This beta chain slipped into a library made for alpha chains as a stray read, so its size is not meaningful. V and J are TRBV18 and TRBJ1-3; no definite D call. Germline-derived CDR1 and CDR2 are KGHSH and LQKENI. Trimming stripped 0 bases from V and 0 bases from J, with 3 bases between. The CDR3 extends over 14 amino acids. The CDR3 spells CASSPPASGNTIYF. The CDR3 DNA is TGTGCCAGCTCACCACCGGCCTCTGGAAACACCATATATTTT. The whole variable domain, remainder taken from reference TRBV18 and TRBJ1-3, is NAGVMQNPRHLVRRRGQEARLRCSPMKGHSHVYWYRQLPEEGLKFMVYLQKENIIDESGMPKERFSAEFPKEGPSILRIQQVVRGDSAAYFCASSPPASGNTIYFGEGSWLTVV.